This T cell receptor (beta chain) was observed in a study of T cell responses to AZD1222 COVID-19 vaccine. General study findings and limits: Spike-wide coverage was observed for vaccine-associated CD4 TCRs, with dominant responses at 160-218 and 743-854. Vaccination with two AZD1222 doses was followed by a rise in Spike-specific TCR breadth and depth.

The table came from immunoSEQ multiplex PCR; TCRdb's copy has only in-frame clones and leaves some out. The sample holds 200,000 to 250,000 clones; 90% to 95% are singletons and the top ten take over 1.5%. V was cut by 4 bases and J by 2 bases, with 11 bases left in between. Germline V gives CDR1 SQVTM, CDR2 ANQGSEA. CDR3 length: 13 amino acids. For this clone: As yet, its antigen is unknown.

This TCR derives from an adult who received the MenACWY meningococcal vaccine as a control. The starting material was peripheral blood, obtained 28 days after the second dose of the MenACWY control vaccine. The J gene is TRBJ1-2, the V gene TRBV29-1; a weak D match, TRBD1 (6 bases). DNA for the CDR3: TGCAGCGTTGCCTCGGGACAAAACTATGGCTACACCTTC. Its translation is CSVASGQNYGYTF.